This T cell receptor beta chain was identified during a study of CD8 T cells in ankylosing spondylitis. TCRdb used MiXCR to reprocess the 5' RACE reads, holding one entry per CDR3 protein. The table includes 200,000 to 300,000 distinct CDR3 sequences, around 7.8% detected once. This clonotype was sampled from a male donor with ankylosing spondylitis or in good health (not recorded which). Sequenced: blood, either unsorted or a sorted T cell fraction (not recorded which).

The CDR3 spells CASSFGTGGETGELFF. CDR3 nucleotides: TGCGCCAGCAGCTTCGGAACAGGGGGTGAGACCGGGGAGCTGTTTTTT. The rearrangement links TRBV5-1 to TRBJ2-2; 8 nucleotides align to TRBD1. Germline CDR1 and CDR2: SGHRS and YFSETQ. The CDR3 loop spans 16 amino acids. Trimming cost V 2 bases and J 5 bases; bases outside gene matches: 8.